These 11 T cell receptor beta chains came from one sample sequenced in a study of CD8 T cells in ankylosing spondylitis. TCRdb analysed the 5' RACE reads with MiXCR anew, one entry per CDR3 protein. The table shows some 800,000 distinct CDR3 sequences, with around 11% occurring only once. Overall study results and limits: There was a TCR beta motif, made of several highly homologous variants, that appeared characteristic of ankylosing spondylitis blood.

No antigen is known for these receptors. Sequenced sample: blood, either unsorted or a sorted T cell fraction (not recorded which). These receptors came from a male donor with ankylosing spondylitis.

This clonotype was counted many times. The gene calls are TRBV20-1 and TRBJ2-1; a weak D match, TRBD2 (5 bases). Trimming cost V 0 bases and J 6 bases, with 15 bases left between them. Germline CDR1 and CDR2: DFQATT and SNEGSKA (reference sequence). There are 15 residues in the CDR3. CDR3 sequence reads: CSARDYHRSGNEQFF. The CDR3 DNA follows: TGCAGTGCTAGAGATTATCATAGGAGCGGCAATGAGCAGTTCTTC.

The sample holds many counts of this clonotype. DNA of the CDR3: TGCGCCAGCAGCGGACAGGGGATACATTCACCCCTCCACTTT. Translating it yields CASSGQGIHSPLHF. The V and J genes are TRBV5-1 and TRBJ1-6; 9 nucleotides match TRBD1. The CDR3 runs to 14 residues. CDR1 SGHRS and CDR2 YFSETQ come from the germline V gene. V shed 4 bases, J shed 8 bases, and the junction held 4 bases outside the gene matches. Full variable domain (missing parts from reference TRBV5-1 and TRBJ1-6): KAGVTQTPRYLIKTRGQQVTLSCSPISGHRSVSWYQQTPGQGLQFLFEYFSETQRNKGNFPGRFSGRQFSNSRSEMNVSTLELGDSALYLCASSGQGIHSPLHFGNGTRLTVT.

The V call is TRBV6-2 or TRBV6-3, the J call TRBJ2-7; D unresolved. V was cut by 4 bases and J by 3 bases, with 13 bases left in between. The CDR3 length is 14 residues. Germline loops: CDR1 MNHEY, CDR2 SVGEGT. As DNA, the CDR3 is TGTGCCAGCAGTTCCACGATACAGAGCTACGAGCAGTACTTC. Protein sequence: CASSSTIQSYEQYF.

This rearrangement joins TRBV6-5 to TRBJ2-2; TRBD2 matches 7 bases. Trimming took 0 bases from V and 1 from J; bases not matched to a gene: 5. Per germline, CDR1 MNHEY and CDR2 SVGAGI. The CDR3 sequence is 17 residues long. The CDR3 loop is CASSYSLAALNTGELFF. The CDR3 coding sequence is TGTGCCAGCAGTTACTCTCTAGCGGCCCTGAACACCGGGGAGCTGTTTTTT.

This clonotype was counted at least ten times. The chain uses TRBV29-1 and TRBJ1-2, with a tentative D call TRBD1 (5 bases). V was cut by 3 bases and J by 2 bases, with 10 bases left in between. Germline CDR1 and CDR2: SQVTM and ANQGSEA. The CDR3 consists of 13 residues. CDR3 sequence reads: CSVDTGTNYGYTF. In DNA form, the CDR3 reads TGCAGCGTTGATACAGGCACCAACTATGGCTACACCTTC.

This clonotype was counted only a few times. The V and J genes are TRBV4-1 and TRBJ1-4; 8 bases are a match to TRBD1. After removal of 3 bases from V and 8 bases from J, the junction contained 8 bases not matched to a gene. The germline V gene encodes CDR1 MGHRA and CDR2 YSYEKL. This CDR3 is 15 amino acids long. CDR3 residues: CASSQPGQEREKLFF. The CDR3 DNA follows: TGCGCCAGCAGCCAGCCGGGACAGGAAAGGGAAAAACTGTTTTTT.

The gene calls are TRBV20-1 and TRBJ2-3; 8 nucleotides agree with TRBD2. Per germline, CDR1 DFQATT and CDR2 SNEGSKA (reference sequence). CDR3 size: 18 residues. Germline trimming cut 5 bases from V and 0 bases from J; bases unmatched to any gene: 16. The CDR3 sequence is CSAPPSGLALFSTDTQYF. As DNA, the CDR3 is TGCAGTGCTCCCCCTAGCGGGCTTGCACTATTTAGCACAGATACGCAGTATTTT.

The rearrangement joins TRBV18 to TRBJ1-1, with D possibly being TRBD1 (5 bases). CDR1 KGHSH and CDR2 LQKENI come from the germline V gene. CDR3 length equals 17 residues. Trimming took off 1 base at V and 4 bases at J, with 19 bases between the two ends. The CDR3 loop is CASSPRAREGRSTEAFF. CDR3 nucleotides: TGTGCCAGCTCACCACGCGCCCGAGAGGGGAGGAGCACTGAAGCTTTCTTT.

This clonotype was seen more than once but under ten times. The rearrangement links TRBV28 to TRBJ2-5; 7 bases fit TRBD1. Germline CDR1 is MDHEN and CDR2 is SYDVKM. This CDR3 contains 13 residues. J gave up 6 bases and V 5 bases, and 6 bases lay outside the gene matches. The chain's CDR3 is CASSLTDRKTQYF. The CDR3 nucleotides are TGTGCCAGCAGTCTCACGGACAGGAAGACCCAGTACTTC.

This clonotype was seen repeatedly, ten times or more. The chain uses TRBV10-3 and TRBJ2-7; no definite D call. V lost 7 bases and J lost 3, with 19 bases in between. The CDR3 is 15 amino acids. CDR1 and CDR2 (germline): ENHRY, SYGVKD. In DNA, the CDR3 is TGTGCCATCAAGTTCGACCTCGCCCCCTACTACGAGCAGTACTTC. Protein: CAIKFDLAPYYEQYF.

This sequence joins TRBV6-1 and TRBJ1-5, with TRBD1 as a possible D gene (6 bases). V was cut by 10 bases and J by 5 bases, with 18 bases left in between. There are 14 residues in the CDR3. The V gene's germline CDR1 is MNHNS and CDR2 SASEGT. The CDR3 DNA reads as TGTGCCACCCGGAGACAGGTCAACTATCAGCCCCAGCATTTT. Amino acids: CATRRQVNYQPQHF.